The source of this T cell receptor (beta chain) is a study of blood T cells in healthy people across ages. Findings of the study overall: Investigators viewed diversity estimates from one million T cells as underestimates, the study reported.

For this clonotype: What it binds is unknown.

Healthy Russian Caucasian donors spanned ages about 6 to 95 years. Sample-barcoded 5' priming and a J-beta primer mix drove a second PCR of roughly 7 to 11 cycles. Each cDNA molecule was tagged by a template-switch adaptor that had 12 random nucleotides. Each sample provided no less than 2.5 million CDR3-containing paired-end reads. TCRdb passed the 5' RACE reads through MiXCR, listing each CDR3 protein once. This table holds 380,000 or so distinct CDR3 sequences, approximately 47% found once. The V and J ends lost 3 bases and 6 bases, in that order; junction bases with no gene match: 7. The CDR3 has 15 amino acids. In germline, CDR1 is SGHTA, CDR2 FQGNSA.

The clonotype comes from a man in his sixties in good health. J is TRBJ2-1 and V is TRBV7-2; 8 bases align to TRBD2. Sequencing used blood. CDR3 amino acids: CASSFTGTSVNEQFF. In DNA form, the CDR3 reads TGTGCCAGCAGCTTTACCGGGACTAGTGTCAATGAGCAGTTCTTC.